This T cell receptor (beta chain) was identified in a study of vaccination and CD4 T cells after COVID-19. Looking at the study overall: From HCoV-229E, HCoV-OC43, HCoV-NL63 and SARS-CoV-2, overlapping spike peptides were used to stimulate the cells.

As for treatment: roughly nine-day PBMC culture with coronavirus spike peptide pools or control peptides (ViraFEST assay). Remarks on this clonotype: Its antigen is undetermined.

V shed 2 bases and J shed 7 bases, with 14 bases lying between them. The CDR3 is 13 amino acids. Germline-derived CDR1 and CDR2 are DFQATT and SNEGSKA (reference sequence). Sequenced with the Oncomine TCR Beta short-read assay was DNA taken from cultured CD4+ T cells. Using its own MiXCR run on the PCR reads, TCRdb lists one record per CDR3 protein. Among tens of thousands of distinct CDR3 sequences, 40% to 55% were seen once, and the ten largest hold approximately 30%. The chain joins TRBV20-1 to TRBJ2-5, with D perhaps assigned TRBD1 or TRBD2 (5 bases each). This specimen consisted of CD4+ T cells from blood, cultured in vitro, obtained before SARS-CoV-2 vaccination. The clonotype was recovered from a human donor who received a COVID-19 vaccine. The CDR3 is CSARWWDQGTQYF. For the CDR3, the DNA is TGCAGTGCTAGATGGTGGGACCAGGGGACCCAGTACTTC.